This TCR beta chain was sequenced for a study of CD8 T cells in ankylosing spondylitis. Study-wide results and caveats: Ankylosing spondylitis blood appeared to carry a characteristic TCR beta motif of 7 or 8 highly homologous variants. Earlier work had already found some motif variants in reactive arthritis synovial fluid and blood.

Construction of TCR beta libraries was performed using quantitative 5'-RACE with molecular barcodes. TCRdb redid the calling of the 5' RACE reads with MiXCR, one entry per CDR3 protein. The top ten clones hold more than 9% of a sample with 100,000 to 150,000 distinct CDR3 sequences, 7% of them seen once. Ten or more counts support this clonotype. The antigen is undetermined. The V end was cut by 9 bases, the J end by 4 bases, with 12 bases between. Germline values: CDR1 SGHAT, CDR2 FQNNGV. The CDR3 extends over 13 amino acids. Material for sequencing was blood, either unsorted or a sorted T cell fraction (not recorded which). The chain couples TRBV11-2 to TRBJ2-2; D gene ambiguous. The sequence was collected from a male donor with ankylosing spondylitis or in good health (not recorded which). The CDR3 bases are TGTGCCAGTAAAATCCTGACCACCGGGGAGCTGTTTTTT. It yields the protein CASKILTTGELFF. Supplemented by reference TRBV11-2 and TRBJ2-2, the full variable domain reads EAGVAQSPRYKIIEKRQSVAFWCNPISGHATLYWYQQILGQGPKLLIQFQNNGVVDDSQLPKDRFSAERLKGVDSTLKIQPAKLEDSAVYLCASKILTTGELFFGEGSRLTVL.